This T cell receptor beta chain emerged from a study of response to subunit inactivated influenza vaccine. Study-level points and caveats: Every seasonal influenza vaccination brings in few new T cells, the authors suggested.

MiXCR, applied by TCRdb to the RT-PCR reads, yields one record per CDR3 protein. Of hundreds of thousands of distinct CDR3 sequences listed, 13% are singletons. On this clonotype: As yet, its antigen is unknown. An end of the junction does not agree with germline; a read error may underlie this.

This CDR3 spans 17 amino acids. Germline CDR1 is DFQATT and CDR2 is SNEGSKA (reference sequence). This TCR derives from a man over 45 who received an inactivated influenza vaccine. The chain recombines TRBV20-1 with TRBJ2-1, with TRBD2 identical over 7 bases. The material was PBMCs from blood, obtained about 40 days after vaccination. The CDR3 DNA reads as TGCTGTGCTAGGGCCTCTGACGGGGGAGGGCTCTACAATGAGCAGTTCTTC. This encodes CCARASDGGGLYNEQFF.